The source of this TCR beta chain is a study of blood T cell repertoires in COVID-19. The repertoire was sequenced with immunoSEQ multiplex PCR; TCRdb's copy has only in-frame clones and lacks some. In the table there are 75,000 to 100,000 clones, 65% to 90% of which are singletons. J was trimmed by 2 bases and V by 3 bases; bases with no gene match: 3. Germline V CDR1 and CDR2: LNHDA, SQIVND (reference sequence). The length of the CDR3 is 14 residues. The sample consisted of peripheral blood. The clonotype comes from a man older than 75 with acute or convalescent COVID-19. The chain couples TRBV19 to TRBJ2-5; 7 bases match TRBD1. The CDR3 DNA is TGTGCCAGTAGTATCGGCAGGGGGCAAGAGACCCAGTACTTC. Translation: CASSIGRGQETQYF.